These T cell receptor beta chains were read from a single sample in a study of blood T cell repertoires in COVID-19. Produced via immunoSEQ multiplex PCR; TCRdb's table is partial and in-frame only. The sample records 90,000 to 95,000 clones, around 89% being singletons. The sequenced sample consisted of peripheral blood. These receptors were taken from a woman older than 75 with active COVID-19. CDR3s include the opening cysteine and the closing phenylalanine or tryptophan. Fields, in order: V gene, J gene, clone size, D gene, CDR3 length, CDR3 DNA, CDR3 protein. A D gene is named only where the DNA matches it firmly. A clone size is listed for some rows: how often the clone was seen (once, few, many), or a class if it is expanded.

TRBV5-4	TRBJ2-1	once	TRBD2	15	TGTGCCAGCAGCTTTAGCGGGTCTACCTACAATGAGCAGTTCTTC	CASSFSGSTYNEQFF
TRBV2	TRBJ2-7	.	.	11	TGTGCCAGCAGCGGAGGTCGCGAGCAGTACTTC	CASSGGREQYF
TRBV7-9	TRBJ2-3	.	.	11	TGTGCCAGCATGGCCTCCTATACGCAGTATTTT	CASMASYTQYF
TRBV9	TRBJ2-2	.	TRBD1	17	TGTGCCAGCAGCCCGTATCCGGGACAGGGCATGGGCGGGGAGCTGTTTTTT	CASSPYPGQGMGGELFF
TRBV5-4	TRBJ2-3	.	.	17	TGTGCCAGCAGGCTCCGTGCTAGCACAACTAGCACAGATACGCAGTATTTT	CASRLRASTTSTDTQYF
TRBV4-3	TRBJ1-5	.	TRBD1	15	TGCGCCAGCAGCCTTGGGACAGCTTTGGATCAGCCCCAGCATTTT	CASSLGTALDQPQHF
TRBV6-5	TRBJ1-3	once	.	16	TGTGCCAGCAGTTACTCGATCGGTCGCGGTGGAAACACCATATATTTT	CASSYSIGRGGNTIYF
TRBV28	TRBJ2-3	.	TRBD2	16	TGTGCCAGCAGTTCCATGGCTAGCGGGAGAACAGATACGCAGTATTTT	CASSSMASGRTDTQYF
TRBV6-2/TRBV6-3	TRBJ2-1	.	.	16	TGTGCCAGCAGTTACTCGCCGGGAGCCCGCGGCTATGAGCAGTTCTTC	CASSYSPGARGYEQFF
TRBV27	TRBJ2-6	.	.	16	TGTGCCAGCAGCCAAAGACAGACCTCTGGGGCCAACGTCCTGACTTTC	CASSQRQTSGANVLTF
TRBV18	TRBJ1-1	once	.	13	TGTGCCAGCTCTAGGGGCCGGAACCTGCAAGCTTTCTTT	CASSRGRNLQAFF
TRBV5-4	TRBJ2-1	.	TRBD2	16	TGTGCCAGCAGCTCGGTTAGCGGGAAGAACTACAATGAGCAGTTCTTC	CASSSVSGKNYNEQFF
TRBV29-1	TRBJ1-4	.	.	14	TGCAGCGTGCGACGGGGGATGGGTAATGAAAAACTGTTTTTT	CSVRRGMGNEKLFF
TRBV28	TRBJ2-5	.	TRBD1	15	TGTGCCAGCAGTTTCGGACAGGGGTTGTTTCAGACCCAGTACTTC	CASSFGQGLFQTQYF
TRBV24-1	TRBJ1-1	.	TRBD1	13	TGTGCCACCAGCACAGGGGAAAACACTGAAGCTTTCTTT	CATSTGENTEAFF
TRBV19	TRBJ2-7	.	TRBD1	13	TGTGCCAGTAGTCCGGACAGGGGGCTCGAGCAGTACTTC	CASSPDRGLEQYF
TRBV28	TRBJ2-5	.	.	18	TGTGCCAGCAGGACGCGTGGAATACCGGGACTGGGGAGCGGGACCCAGTACTTC	CASRTRGIPGLGSGTQYF
TRBV5-8	TRBJ2-4	.	.	14	TGTGCCAGCAGCCCCGGGACATTTAGCGACATTCAGTACTTC	CASSPGTFSDIQYF
TRBV7-6	TRBJ2-3	.	.	15	TGTGCCAGCAGCTTAGTAGGGCTAGCCTCAGATACGCAGTATTTT	CASSLVGLASDTQYF
TRBV18	TRBJ1-2	.	TRBD1	14	TGTGCCAGCTCACCGGGCAGGGGGAACTATGGCTACACCTTC	CASSPGRGNYGYTF
TRBV9	TRBJ2-7	.	.	14	TGTGCCAGCAGCGTGGAGGGAGCATCCTACGAGCAGTACTTC	CASSVEGASYEQYF
TRBV9	TRBJ2-3	.	TRBD2	16	TGTGCCAGCAGCGTAATAGCTAGCGGGAGGGCAGATACGCAGTATTTT	CASSVIASGRADTQYF
TRBV11-3	TRBJ2-3	.	.	14	TGTGCCAGCAGCGTCCGGGATTCAGTGGATACGCAGTATTTT	CASSVRDSVDTQYF
TRBV2	TRBJ2-2	.	TRBD2	16	TGTGCCAGCAGGGGATTAGCGGGAGTCAACACCGGGGAGCTGTTTTTT	CASRGLAGVNTGELFF
TRBV12-5	TRBJ2-5	once	TRBD2	13	TGTGCTAGTGGACTAGCGGGAGAAGAGACCCAGTACTTC	CASGLAGEETQYF
TRBV7-8	TRBJ2-7	.	TRBD2	15	TGTGCCAGCAGCGTTCAGGGACTATATGGTCACGAGCAGTACTTC	CASSVQGLYGHEQYF
TRBV7-8	TRBJ1-2	.	TRBD1	14	TGTGCCAGCAGCTCCGACAGGGTTTTAGGGGGCTACACCTTC	CASSSDRVLGGYTF
TRBV5-1	TRBJ2-1	.	TRBD2	15	TGCGCCAGCAGCTTGGAGGTTAGCGGGAGTAGTGAGCAGTTCTTC	CASSLEVSGSSEQFF
TRBV4-2	TRBJ2-5	.	TRBD2	16	TGTGCCAGCAGCCAAGTTCTAGCGGGAGAAGGAGAGACCCAGTACTTC	CASSQVLAGEGETQYF
TRBV11-2	TRBJ2-1	.	.	11	TGTGCCAGCAGCTCAATCAATGAGCAGTTCTTC	CASSSINEQFF
TRBV3-1/TRBV3-2	TRBJ2-7	.	TRBD2	16	TGTGCCAGCAGCCAAGAAGGACTAGCGGGAGTGTACGAGCAGTACTTC	CASSQEGLAGVYEQYF
TRBV7-8	TRBJ1-1	few	.	16	TGTGCCAGCAGCTTAGAGGCAGGGGCGTTGAACACTGAAGCTTTCTTT	CASSLEAGALNTEAFF
TRBV11-2	TRBJ2-1	.	TRBD2	16	TGTGCCAGCAGCTTGGGCGGGAGTCTTTCCTACAATGAGCAGTTCTTC	CASSLGGSLSYNEQFF
TRBV18	TRBJ1-2	.	.	12	TGTGCCAGCTCACCGGTAGTCTTAAGCTACACCTTC	CASSPVVLSYTF
TRBV24-1	TRBJ1-5	.	TRBD1	15	TGTGCCACCAGTGACGGGACAGGGGAGAATCAGCCCCAGCATTTT	CATSDGTGENQPQHF